This T cell receptor (beta chain) was sequenced in a study of regulatory T cells. Study conclusions and caveats: Patient repertoires had restricted TRB V-J pairs and skewed V and J usage, most in Tregs. In CD3G-deficient patients, conventional CD4+ T cells were enriched for hydrophobic CDR3 residues at positions 6 and 7.

The primer mix had 52 TRBV and 13 TRBJ primers. Some clones are missing from TCRdb's copy, which holds only in-frame ones; the method was immunoSEQ multiplex PCR. The sample carries about 15,000 clones, approximately 82% recorded once. Regarding this clone: The antigen remains unidentified.

V gave up 6 bases and J gave up 4 bases; unmatched junction bases: 3. From germline, CDR1 is SGHTA and CDR2 FQGNSA. The CDR3 spans 13 residues. Patients aged 2 to 39 years had fewer naive T cells. CD4+ cells were sorted into CD25-high CD127-low regulatory cells and CD25-low CD127-high conventional cells. The TCR was taken from a person aged 30-39 years with CD3G deficiency. The specimen sequenced was conventional CD4+ T cells sorted from blood. The chain is built from TRBV7-2 and TRBJ1-2; the match to TRBD1 covers 9 bases. The CDR3 reads CASSLQGAYGYTF. The CDR3 DNA reads as TGTGCCAGCAGTCTACAGGGGGCCTATGGCTACACCTTC.